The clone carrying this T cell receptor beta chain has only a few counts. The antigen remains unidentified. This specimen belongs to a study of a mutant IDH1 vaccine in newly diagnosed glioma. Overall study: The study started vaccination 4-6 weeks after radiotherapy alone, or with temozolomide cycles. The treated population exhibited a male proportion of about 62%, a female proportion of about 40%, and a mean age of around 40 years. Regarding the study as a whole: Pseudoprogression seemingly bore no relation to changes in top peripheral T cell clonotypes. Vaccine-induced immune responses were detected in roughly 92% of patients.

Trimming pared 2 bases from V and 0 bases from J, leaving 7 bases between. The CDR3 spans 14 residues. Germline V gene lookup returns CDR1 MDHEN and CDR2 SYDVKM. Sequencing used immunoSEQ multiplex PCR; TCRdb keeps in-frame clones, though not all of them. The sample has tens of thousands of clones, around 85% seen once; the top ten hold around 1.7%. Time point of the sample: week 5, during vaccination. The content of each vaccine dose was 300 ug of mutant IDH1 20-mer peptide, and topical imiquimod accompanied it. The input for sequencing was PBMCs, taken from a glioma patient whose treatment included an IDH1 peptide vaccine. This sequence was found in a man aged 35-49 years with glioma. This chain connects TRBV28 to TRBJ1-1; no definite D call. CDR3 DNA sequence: TGTGCCAGCAGTTTACTGCAGTTGAACACTGAAGCTTTCTTT. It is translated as CASSLLQLNTEAFF.